This T cell receptor beta chain was documented in a study of Ad26.COV2.S vaccination and SARS-CoV-2 variants. The study's findings and limits: Responses of T cells in total may have been underestimated by the TCR breadth and depth analyses. Once vaccination had occurred, spike-specific CD8+ and CD4+ T cell responses reportedly showed substantial breadth. Greater spike-specific TCR breadth was seen in vaccine recipients than in placebo recipients.

The germline gives CDR1 LNHDA, CDR2 SQIVND (reference sequence). The CDR3 totals 15 residues. Clones were read by immunoSEQ multiplex PCR, and TCRdb kept only the in-frame ones, dropping some. The repertoire consists of about 94,000 clones, with around 82% occurring once and the leading ten covering 15% to 20%. Points on this clone: As yet, its antigen is unknown. A read error may account for a junction end that differs from germline.

The sequence derives from a human donor who had recovered from COVID-19. Sequenced here: peripheral blood, sampled after recovery from COVID-19. The chain employs TRBV19 and TRBJ2-7; either TRBD1 or TRBD2 may fit D (5 bases each). The CDR3 protein is CASSRSGLSSYEQYF. For the CDR3, the DNA is TGTGCCAGCAGTAGGTCGGGGCTAAGCTCCTACGAGCAGTACTTC.